Detailed here is one T cell receptor beta chain. As handled by the study authors: Amplification of reference gene primers provided the estimated nucleated cell counts. Clones were read by immunoSEQ multiplex PCR, and TCRdb kept only the in-frame ones, dropping some. V, J and clone size are taken as reported in that table, and D and trimming were inferred from the DNA itself. The table lists roughly 240,000 clones, roughly 82% of them singletons. The data derive from a study of blood T cell repertoires in COVID-19. Study context: The study drew acute and convalescent COVID-19 samples from the United States, Italy and Spain. Sample material is recorded as cDNA or gDNA derived from T cells, B-cell-depleted T cells, or PBMCs.

V shed 3 bases, J shed 1 base, and the junction held 15 bases outside the gene matches. The germline V gene has CDR1 MNHNS and CDR2 SASEGT. CDR3 length: 19 residues. The specimen sequenced was peripheral blood. The V gene is TRBV6-1, the J gene TRBJ1-1; 9 bases align to TRBD1. The source is a woman between 65 and 79 years old with acute or convalescent COVID-19. CDR3 DNA sequence: TGTGCCAGCAGTGAGGGACAGGGCACTTCAAGAGTCAGGAACACTGAAGCTTTCTTT. Its protein is CASSEGQGTSRVRNTEAFF.